Presented here are 14 T cell receptor beta chains from one specimen sequenced in a study of identifying expanded T cells in peripheral blood. TCRdb keeps only in-frame clones here, not all; method: immunoSEQ multiplex PCR. The profile shows roughly 90,000 clones, 70% to 90% of them singletons. The sequenced material came from blood. These receptors were obtained from a person aged 18 to 75 in good health.

This clone was detected once. The chain is built from TRBV5-1 and TRBJ2-7, with D perhaps matching TRBD1 or TRBD2 (5 bases each). Germline V CDR1 and CDR2: SGHRS, YFSETQ. The CDR3 is 14 residues long. Trimming took off 1 base at V and 5 bases at J, with 13 bases between the two ends. The CDR3: CASSLLGGEDEQYF. The CDR3, as DNA: TGCGCCAGCAGCTTGCTTGGGGGAGAAGACGAGCAGTACTTC.

For this clone: One end of the junction varies from germline; a read error may be responsible. The chain joins TRBV7-8 to TRBJ2-7; 10 nucleotides align to TRBD1. In germline, CDR1 is SGHVS, CDR2 FQNEAQ. This CDR3 region has 15 residues. CDR3 amino acids: CASSLLAGTGAQYRF. The CDR3 DNA sequence: TGTGCCAGCAGCTTGTTGGCCGGGACAGGGGCCCAGTATCGCTTC.

In its sample, this clone was seen a few times. The rearrangement joins TRBV5-6 to TRBJ1-2, with 7 bases aligning to TRBD1. The CDR3 is 14 residues long. After removal of 3 bases from V and 8 bases from J, the junction contained 10 bases not matched to a gene. Germline assignment: CDR1 SGHDT and CDR2 YYEEEE. In nucleotides, the CDR3 is TGTGCCAGCAGCTCCTACCTGACAGGGCGCGGCTACACCTTC. Its translation: CASSSYLTGRGYTF.

The V call is TRBV27, the J call TRBJ2-7; no clear D. Germline CDR1 MNHEY, CDR2 SMNVEV (reference sequence). With 2 bases removed from V and 4 bases from J, the gap between germline ends came to 15 bases. CDR3 length: 15 residues. The DNA for the CDR3 is TGTGCCAGCAGTTTAAAGTCCCTCGTAGGATACGAGCAGTACTTC. Protein sequence: CASSLKSLVGYEQYF.

The chain employs TRBV15 and TRBJ1-1; D possibly corresponds to TRBD1 (5 bases). The CDR3 has 14 residues. The V end lost 1 base, the J end lost 4 bases, and 10 bases lay between the germline ends. Germline V gene sequence: CDR1 LNHNV, CDR2 YYDKDF (reference sequence). The CDR3 loop is CATSRGGSTTEAFF. In DNA, the CDR3 is TGTGCCACCAGCAGAGGGGGGTCGACCACTGAAGCTTTCTTT.

This clone was observed a handful of times. The chain has TRBV10-3 and TRBJ2-7, with D possibly matching TRBD1 (5 bases). This CDR3 contains 15 residues. Trimming stripped 6 bases from V and 2 bases from J, with 17 bases between. Looked up from germline, CDR1 is ENHRY and CDR2 is SYGVKD. As DNA, the CDR3 is TGTGCCATCAGCCGACGAGACAGATCCCCCTACGAGCAGTACTTC. Its translation is CAISRRDRSPYEQYF.

V is TRBV5-1 and J is TRBJ1-1; D is undetermined. Between the trimmed V and J ends, which lost 2 bases and 3 bases, there was a span of 8 bases. The length of the CDR3 is 13 residues. Germline-derived CDR1 and CDR2 are SGHRS and YFSETQ. The CDR3 coding sequence is TGCGCCAGCAGCTTTCTTGGCTACACTGAAGCTTTCTTT. This sequence encodes CASSFLGYTEAFF. Full variable domain (rest looked up from reference TRBV5-1 and TRBJ1-1): KAGVTQTPRYLIKTRGQQVTLSCSPISGHRSVSWYQQTPGQGLQFLFEYFSETQRNKGNFPGRFSGRQFSNSRSEMNVSTLELGDSALYLCASSFLGYTEAFFGQGTRLTVV.

This chain links TRBV7-3 with TRBJ2-1, with 8 bases matching TRBD1. The CDR3 extends over 15 amino acids. Unmatched junction bases numbered 7, after V lost 2 bases and J lost 7 bases. Germline V lookup: CDR1 SGHTA, CDR2 FQGTGA. The CDR3: CASSLFGTGGNEQFF. DNA of the CDR3: TGTGCCAGCAGCTTATTCGGTACAGGGGGGAATGAGCAGTTCTTC.

The sample holds one count of this clone. V is TRBV5-1 and J is TRBJ2-7; tentatively, D is TRBD1 or TRBD2 (5 bases each). From germline, CDR1 is SGHRS and CDR2 YFSETQ. This CDR3 contains 17 residues. The V and J ends lost 4 bases and 5 bases respectively, with 25 bases between them. The CDR3: CASSPGRGAAVRHEQYF. The CDR3 coding sequence is TGCGCCAGCAGCCCTGGACGAGGGGCCGCGGTCCGCCACGAGCAGTACTTC.

V is TRBV27 and J is TRBJ2-7; D gene ambiguous. The CDR3 extends over 12 amino acids. CDR1 is MNHEY and CDR2 is SMNVEV in the germline V gene (reference sequence). With 6 bases removed from V and 0 bases from J, the gap between germline ends came to 6 bases. Written as DNA, the CDR3 is TGTGCCAGCAGGAGCCCCTCCTACGAGCAGTACTTC. Translated: CASRSPSYEQYF.

V usage is TRBV4-3 and J usage is TRBJ1-2; a possible D gene is TRBD1 (5 bases). With 3 bases removed from V and 0 bases from J, the gap between germline ends came to 11 bases. Germline-derived CDR1 and CDR2 are LGHNA and YSLEER. This CDR3 is 15 amino acids long. CDR3 sequence reads: CASSHLGTANYGYTF. CDR3 in DNA: TGCGCCAGCAGCCACCTCGGGACGGCTAACTATGGCTACACCTTC.

The V call is TRBV18, the J call TRBJ2-7, with D possibly called TRBD1 or TRBD2 (5 bases each). CDR3 length: 14 residues. CDR1 and CDR2 (germline): KGHSH, LQKENI. Trimming stripped 4 bases from V and 3 bases from J, with 13 bases between. The CDR3 bases are TGTGCCAGCTCACGACGGGACGGAATCTACGAGCAGTACTTC. This codes for CASSRRDGIYEQYF.

This clone has more than one count but fewer than ten. The chain links TRBV5-4 to TRBJ2-7; TRBD2 is a possible D gene (6 bases). With 0 bases removed from V and 4 bases from J, the gap between germline ends came to 14 bases. The germline V gene has CDR1 SGHNT and CDR2 YYREEE (reference sequence). This CDR3 has 15 residues. The chain's CDR3 is CASSLEAGTLYEQYF. DNA for the CDR3: TGTGCCAGCAGCTTGGAGGCGGGAACCCTTTACGAGCAGTACTTC.

The rearrangement uses TRBV5-6 and TRBJ2-7, with D possibly being TRBD1 (6 bases). This CDR3 is built from 12 residues. The germline V gene has CDR1 SGHDT and CDR2 YYEEEE. V was pared by 4 bases and J by 4 bases, with 9 bases between. CDR3 in DNA: TGTGCCAGCAGCAAACAGGGTTACGAGCAGTACTTC. Amino acid sequence: CASSKQGYEQYF. Looking up the rest from reference TRBV5-6 and TRBJ2-7 gives the full variable domain: DAGVTQSPTHLIKTRGQQVTLRCSPKSGHDTVSWYQQALGQGPQFIFQYYEEEERQRGNFPDRFSGHQFPNYSSELNVNALLLGDSALYLCASSKQGYEQYFGPGTRLTVT.